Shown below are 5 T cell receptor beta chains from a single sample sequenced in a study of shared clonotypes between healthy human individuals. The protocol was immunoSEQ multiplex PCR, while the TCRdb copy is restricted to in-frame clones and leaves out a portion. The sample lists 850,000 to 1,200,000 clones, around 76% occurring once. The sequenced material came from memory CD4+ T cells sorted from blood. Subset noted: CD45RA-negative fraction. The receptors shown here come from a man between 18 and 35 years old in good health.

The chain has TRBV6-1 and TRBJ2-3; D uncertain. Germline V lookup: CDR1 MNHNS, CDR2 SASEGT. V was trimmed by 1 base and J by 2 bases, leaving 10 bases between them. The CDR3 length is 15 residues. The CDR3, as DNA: TGTGCCAGCAGTGAAGGGAAACTTTTCACAGATACGCAGTATTTT. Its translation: CASSEGKLFTDTQYF.

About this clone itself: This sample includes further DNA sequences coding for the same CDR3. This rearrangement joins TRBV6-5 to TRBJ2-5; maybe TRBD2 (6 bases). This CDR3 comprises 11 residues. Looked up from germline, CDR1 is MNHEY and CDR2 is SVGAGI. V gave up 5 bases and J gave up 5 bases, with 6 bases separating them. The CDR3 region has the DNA TGTGCCAGCAGTCGGGGGGAGACCCAGTACTTC. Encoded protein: CASSRGETQYF.

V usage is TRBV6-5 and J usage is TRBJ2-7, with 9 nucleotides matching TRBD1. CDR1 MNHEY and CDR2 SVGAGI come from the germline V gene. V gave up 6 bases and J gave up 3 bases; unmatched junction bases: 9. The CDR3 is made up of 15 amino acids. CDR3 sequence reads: CASRDTGTGLYEQYF. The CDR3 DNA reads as TGTGCCAGCAGAGATACCGGGACAGGGCTCTACGAGCAGTACTTC.

CDR3 sequence: CASSLAPDRGVNQPQHF. CDR3 DNA sequence: TGTGCCAGCAGCTTAGCGCCCGACAGGGGAGTTAATCAGCCCCAGCATTTT. V is TRBV7-8 and J is TRBJ1-5, with 8 positions matching TRBD1. CDR3 length: 17 amino acids. The J segment lost 4 bases and the V segment lost 0 bases, leaving 8 bases of the junction unmatched. The V gene's germline CDR1 is SGHVS and CDR2 FQNEAQ.

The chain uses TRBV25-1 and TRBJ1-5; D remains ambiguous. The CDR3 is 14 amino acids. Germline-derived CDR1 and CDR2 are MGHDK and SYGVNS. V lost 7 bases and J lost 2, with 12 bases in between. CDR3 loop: CASTGGKGNQPQHF. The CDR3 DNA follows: TGTGCCAGCACCGGAGGGAAGGGCAATCAGCCCCAGCATTTT.